This T cell receptor (beta chain) was documented in a study of blood T cell repertoires in COVID-19. Study-wide context: Sources were T cells, B-cell-depleted T cells, or PBMCs; the material itself was cDNA or gDNA.

Seattle patients were enrolled during active infection and followed longitudinally. This clone has just one count. Authors' analysis steps: Nucleated cell number was recorded as an estimate derived from reference gene primer amplification. The repertoire was sequenced with immunoSEQ multiplex PCR; TCRdb's copy has only in-frame clones and lacks some. The V and J calls and clone size come from that table; D and trimming were worked out from the DNA. The repertoire consists of fewer than 300,000 clones, with roughly 92% occurring once and the leading ten covering about 2.2%. The CDR3 is made up of 16 amino acids. The junction had 6 bases not matched to a gene; V was cut back by 4 bases and J by 3 bases. CDR1 is LGHDT, CDR2 YNNKEL, per germline (reference sequence).

Sequencing input: peripheral blood. The origin of this receptor is a woman aged 25 to 39 with COVID-19, enrolled during active disease. The genes are TRBV3-1 (or the pseudogene TRBV3-2) and TRBJ1-3, with 10 bases lining up with TRBD1. The CDR3, as DNA: TGTGCCAGCAGCCCGAAGGACAGGGGGTATGGAAACACCATATATTTT. Amino acids: CASSPKDRGYGNTIYF.